Listed below are T cell receptor beta chains from one sample, sequenced in a study of blood T cell repertoires in COVID-19. Clones were read by immunoSEQ multiplex PCR, and TCRdb kept only the in-frame ones, dropping some. In the table there are more than 95,000 clones, more than 70% of which are singletons. The sequencing sample was made of peripheral blood. Source of these receptors: an elderly man with active or convalescent COVID-19. CDR3s include the opening cysteine and the closing phenylalanine or tryptophan. Each record gives: D gene, V gene, clone size, J gene, CDR3 DNA, CDR3 protein. A D gene is named only where the DNA matches it firmly. Size is omitted from some rows. Given values are once, few, many or a class for expanded clones.

NA,TRBV4-3,NA,TRBJ1-3,TGCGCCAGCAGCCAAGTAGTTGGAAACACCATATATTTT,CASSQVVGNTIYF
NA,TRBV5-1,NA,TRBJ2-7,TGCGCCAGCAGCTTTGGAGGGCAGTCCTACGAGCAGTACTTC,CASSFGGQSYEQYF
NA,TRBV28,NA,TRBJ2-7,TGTGCCAGCACGCGGGGATCCGATCCCTCCTACGAGCAGTACTTC,CASTRGSDPSYEQYF
TRBD1,TRBV7-2,NA,TRBJ1-5,TGTGCCAGCAGCTCGACAGGGGCCCTAAATCAGCCCCAGCATTTT,CASSSTGALNQPQHF
TRBD1,TRBV4-3,few,TRBJ1-2,TGCGCCAGCAGCCAGGGTAACAGGGGGGGCTTAGGCTACACCTTC,CASSQGNRGGLGYTF
TRBD1,TRBV7-2,NA,TRBJ1-1,TGTGCCAGCAGCCCGGGGACAGGGGATCTTCTTTTCTTT,CASSPGTGDLLFF
TRBD1,TRBV7-8,NA,TRBJ1-3,TGTGCCAGCAGCACCAGGACAGGGGCTGGAAACACCATATATTTT,CASSTRTGAGNTIYF
TRBD1,TRBV9,NA,TRBJ2-2,TGTGCCAGCAGCCTAGGACAGGGGAGGGACGGGGAGCTGTTTTTT,CASSLGQGRDGELFF
NA,TRBV5-4,NA,TRBJ2-3,TGTGCCAGCAGCTTGGCCCAAAGGACAACAGATACGCAGTATTTT,CASSLAQRTTDTQYF
NA,TRBV6-5,NA,TRBJ2-2,TGTGCCACCACTGGGGGGGCAATAATCGGGGAGCTGTTTTTT,CATTGGAIIGELFF
NA,TRBV5-1,few,TRBJ1-1,TGCGCCAGCAGCTCGGGAGCGGGACGGACGAACACTGAAGCTTTCTTT,CASSSGAGRTNTEAFF
TRBD2,TRBV5-5,NA,TRBJ2-2,TGTGCCAGCAGACTAGCGGGGACCACCGGGGAGCTGTTTTTT,CASRLAGTTGELFF
TRBD2,TRBV6-2/TRBV6-3,NA,TRBJ2-3,TGTGCCAGCAGTTACTTGGGGACTAGCGGGGGCACAGATACGCAGTATTTT,CASSYLGTSGGTDTQYF
TRBD1,TRBV12-3/TRBV12-4,NA,TRBJ1-2,TGTGCCAGCACAATACAGGGGATTCGTGGCTACACCTTC,CASTIQGIRGYTF
TRBD1,TRBV19,NA,TRBJ1-2,TGTGCCAGTAGAGGACAGGGCCACTTAGGCTACACCTTC,CASRGQGHLGYTF
TRBD2,TRBV7-2,once,TRBJ2-5,TGTGCCAGCAGCTTCCGGACTAGCGGGGGGTCAGAGACCCAGTACTTC,CASSFRTSGGSETQYF
TRBD1,TRBV14,NA,TRBJ1-4,TGTGCCAGCAGCCAACGTCCGGGACAGACCTCAACTAATGAAAAACTGTTTTTT,CASSQRPGQTSTNEKLFF
NA,TRBV19,NA,TRBJ1-5,TGTGCCAGTAGCCACACAAATCAGCCCCAGCATTTT,CASSHTNQPQHF
NA,TRBV10-3,NA,TRBJ2-7,TGTGCCATCAGTGAAACTAGTCCGGGCGAGCAGTACTTC,CAISETSPGEQYF
TRBD1,TRBV6-2/TRBV6-3,NA,TRBJ1-1,TGTGCCAGCAGTTCCGCGGGACAGGGGGCAGAAGCTTTCTTT,CASSSAGQGAEAFF
TRBD2,TRBV5-8,NA,TRBJ2-5,TGTGCCAGCAGCTTGGCCCTAGCGGGGGGGCCCGGTGAGACCCAGTACTTC,CASSLALAGGPGETQYF
TRBD1,TRBV19,few,TRBJ2-2,TGTGCCAGTAGATTCCTGGACAGGGTTTTCACCGGGGAGCTGTTTTTT,CASRFLDRVFTGELFF
TRBD1,TRBV6-2/TRBV6-3,NA,TRBJ2-3,TGTGCCAGCAGTTACTCGACAGGGGCGTTCACAGATACGCAGTATTTT,CASSYSTGAFTDTQYF
TRBD1,TRBV9,NA,TRBJ2-3,TGTGCCAGCAGCGTCGGACAGGGGACAACAGATACGCAGTATTTT,CASSVGQGTTDTQYF
NA,TRBV10-3,NA,TRBJ2-7,TGTGCCATCAGAGGGGGGGGCTCCTACGAGCAGTACTTC,CAIRGGGSYEQYF
TRBD1,TRBV15,NA,TRBJ1-1,TGTGCCACCAGCGGACAGGGATTCTCTGAAGCTTTCTTT,CATSGQGFSEAFF
NA,TRBV5-1,NA,TRBJ1-5,TGCGCCAGCAGCCCGGGGGGGAGCAATCAGCCCCAGCATTTT,CASSPGGSNQPQHF
TRBD2,TRBV4-1,NA,TRBJ2-3,TGCGCCAGCAGCCAAGGGTCCACTAGCGGGTATACAGATACGCAGTATTTT,CASSQGSTSGYTDTQYF
TRBD2,TRBV7-6,NA,TRBJ2-3,TGTGCCAGCAGCTTAGCCGGGACTAGCGGGGGGGCGGTGGATACGCAGTATTTT,CASSLAGTSGGAVDTQYF
TRBD1,TRBV27,NA,TRBJ1-2,TGTGCCAGCAGTTTGGGACAGAACTATGGCTACACCTTC,CASSLGQNYGYTF
TRBD1,TRBV28,NA,TRBJ1-2,TGTGCCAGCAGTCCACAGGGGAGGCCCTTATATGGCTACACCTTC,CASSPQGRPLYGYTF
NA,TRBV30,NA,TRBJ1-2,TGTGCCTGGCAACCGGGCCGGGGGGGCTATGGCTACACCTTC,CAWQPGRGGYGYTF
TRBD1,TRBV7-2,NA,TRBJ1-2,TGTGCCAGCAGCCCTCGGACAGGTGAATATGGCTACACCTTC,CASSPRTGEYGYTF
TRBD1,TRBV9,NA,TRBJ1-1,TGTGCCAGCAGCCCCAGGACAGGGGCTGGCACTGAAGCTTTCTTT,CASSPRTGAGTEAFF
NA,TRBV10-3,NA,TRBJ2-6,TGTGCCATCAGTGAGCCAGGGCGGACTGGGGCCAACGTCCTGACTTTC,CAISEPGRTGANVLTF
TRBD1,TRBV7-9,NA,TRBJ1-1,TGTGCCAGCAGGTTACAGGGGGTGAACACTGAAGCTTTCTTT,CASRLQGVNTEAFF
NA,TRBV19,NA,TRBJ2-7,TGTGCCAGTAGTATTGGTCAGGGGGGTGAGCAGTACTTC,CASSIGQGGEQYF
NA,TRBV7-2,few,TRBJ1-5,TGTGCCAGCAGCTTTTCGTTAGATCAGCCCCAGCATTTT,CASSFSLDQPQHF
NA,TRBV15,NA,TRBJ1-5,TGTGCCACCAGCTTTAATTATCAGCCCCAGCATTTT,CATSFNYQPQHF
TRBD1,TRBV19,NA,TRBJ2-3,TGTGCCAGTGCGCCGGGGACAGGCGGAGATACGCAGTATTTT,CASAPGTGGDTQYF
TRBD1,TRBV6-6,once,TRBJ1-2,TGTGCCAGCAGGACGGCAGGGGGTTATGGCTACACCTTC,CASRTAGGYGYTF
NA,TRBV5-4,NA,TRBJ2-4,TGTGCCAGCAGCACAGGGTCAGCCAAAAACATTCAGTACTTC,CASSTGSAKNIQYF
TRBD1,TRBV5-4,NA,TRBJ1-4,TGTGCCAGCAGCTTTACGGGACAGGGGACTAATGAAAAACTGTTTTTT,CASSFTGQGTNEKLFF
TRBD1,TRBV6-5,NA,TRBJ1-1,TGTGCCAGCAGTTACAACAGGGGCACTGAAGCTTTCTTT,CASSYNRGTEAFF
NA,TRBV27,few,TRBJ2-5,TGTGCCGCAGGGAGGAGGGTTCAAGAGACCCAGTACTTC,CAAGRRVQETQYF
TRBD1,TRBV9,medium-sized,TRBJ2-5,TGTGCCAGCAGCGTAGGGACAGGGAGTAACATGAAGACCCAGTACTTC,CASSVGTGSNMKTQYF
TRBD2,TRBV7-8,few,TRBJ2-4,TGTGCCAGCAGCTTACTAGGACTAGCGGGGGACCTACTAGCCAAAAACATTCAGTACTTC,CASSLLGLAGDLLAKNIQYF
TRBD1,TRBV7-2,few,TRBJ1-5,TGTGCCAGCAGCTTACAATGGACAGGGGGCTACCAGCCCCAGCATTTT,CASSLQWTGGYQPQHF